This entry features one T cell receptor beta chain sequence. After removal of 0 bases from V and 2 bases from J, the junction contained 2 bases not matched to a gene. CDR1 is SGHNT, CDR2 YYREEE, per germline (reference sequence). The CDR3 length is 15 residues. The data belong to a study of shared clonotypes between healthy human individuals. Nashville, Tennessee was home to all donors, each a Caucasian adult. When samples were unsorted, approximately 90 million PBMCs were used for genomic DNA. Genomic DNA per cell subset filled all wells of several immunoSEQ plates. Here immunoSEQ multiplex PCR was the method, and the copy in TCRdb shows in-frame clones only, minus some. The sample shows fewer than 650,000 clones, approximately 80% of them seen only once.

This sequence originates from a woman aged 40 to 55 in good health. Some clones in this sample may be carry-over from other donors' samples. The sequenced sample consisted of PBMCs. The chain is built from TRBV5-4 and TRBJ2-3; 8 bases align to TRBD2. CDR3 in DNA: TGTGCCAGCAGCTTGGCTAGCGGGTACACAGATACGCAGTATTTT. It codes for CASSLASGYTDTQYF.